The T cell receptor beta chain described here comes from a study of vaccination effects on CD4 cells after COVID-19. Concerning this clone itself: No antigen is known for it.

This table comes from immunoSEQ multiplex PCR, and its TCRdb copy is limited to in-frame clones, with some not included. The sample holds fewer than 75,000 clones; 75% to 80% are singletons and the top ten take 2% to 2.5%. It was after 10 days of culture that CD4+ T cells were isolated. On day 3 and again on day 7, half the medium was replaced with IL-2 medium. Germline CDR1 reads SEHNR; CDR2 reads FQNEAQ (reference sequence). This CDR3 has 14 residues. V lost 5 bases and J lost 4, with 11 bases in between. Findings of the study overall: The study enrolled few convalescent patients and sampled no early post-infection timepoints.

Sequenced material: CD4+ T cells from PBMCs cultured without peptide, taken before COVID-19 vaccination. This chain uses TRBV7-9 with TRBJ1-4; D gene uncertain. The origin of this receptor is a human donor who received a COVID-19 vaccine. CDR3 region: CASSRAGGNEKLFF. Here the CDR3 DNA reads TGTGCCAGCAGCCGAGCAGGCGGTAATGAAAAACTGTTTTTT.